These 5 T cell receptor beta chains came from one sample sequenced in a study of CD8+CD57+ T cells in acquired aplastic anemia. The use of genomic DNA as template underpinned the TCR beta VDJ and CDR3 profiling. TCRdb reprocessed the reads via MiXCR and lists one record per CDR3 protein. The sample records 190,000 or so distinct CDR3 sequences, around 63% being singletons. Sequences were obtained from sorted CD4+, CD8+, or CD8+CD57+ T cells (not recorded which) from PBMCs. The receptors stem from a human donor in good health.

In this sample, this clonotype turned up many times. The V gene is TRBV25-1, the J gene TRBJ1-2; D is ambiguous. The V end lost 6 bases, the J end lost 8 bases, and 10 bases lay between the germline ends. Germline-derived CDR1 and CDR2 are MGHDK and SYGVNS. The CDR3 is made up of 11 amino acids. The CDR3 DNA is TGTGCCAGCAGCGATTGGGAGGGCTACACCTTC. Protein: CASSDWEGYTF.

As concerns this clonotype: This CDR3 is missing its conserved last phenylalanine or tryptophan, likely due to a read error. The limits of the CDR3 on the DNA are not certain, so only TCRdb's listed CDR3 is given. The chain couples TRBV29-1 to TRBJ2-1. Ends included, the CDR3 has 14 residues. Germline assignment: CDR1 SQVTM and CDR2 ANQGSEA. CDR3 in amino acids: CAWTNTPPYNEQFS.

On this clonotype itself: The conserved phenylalanine or tryptophan is not found at the CDR3 terminus, so this likely reflects a read error. It is unclear where the CDR3 begins or ends on the DNA, so no DNA is shown, and the CDR3 is as TCRdb lists it. V is TRBV7-9 and J is TRBJ1-3. The CDR3 comprises 8 residues, both ends counted. The V gene's germline CDR1 is SEHNR and CDR2 FQNEAQ (reference sequence). CDR3: CASSLLAS.

The chain combines TRBV15 with TRBJ2-5; 12 bases are shared with TRBD2. The germline CDR1 and CDR2 sequences are LNHNV and YYDKDF (reference sequence). V was pared by 5 bases and J by 5 bases, with 3 bases of the junction left unmatched. The CDR3 has 14 residues. CDR3 nucleotides: TGTGCCACCAGCCTAGCGGGAGGGGTGGAGACCCAGTACTTC. Residues: CATSLAGGVETQYF.

A note on this clonotype: Germline is not matched at one junction end, which may reflect a read error. The chain combines TRBV7-7 with TRBJ2-1; possibly TRBD2 for D (5 bases). This CDR3 comprises 16 residues. The germline V gene has CDR1 SSHAT and CDR2 FNYEAQ (reference sequence). The DNA of the CDR3 is TGTGCTAGCAGCCGAAGGCCAGCGGCCCTCGACAATGAGCAGTTCTTC. Translation: CASSRRPAALDNEQFF. Full variable domain (missing parts from reference TRBV7-7 and TRBJ2-1): GAGVSQSPRYKVTKRGQDVTLRCDPISSHATLYWYQQALGQGPEFLTYFNYEAQPDKSGLPSDRFSAERPEGSISTLTIQRTEQRDSAMYRCASSRRPAALDNEQFFGPGTRLTVL.